One and the same sample provided the 30 T cell receptor beta chains below, sequenced in a study of T cell responses to AZD1222 COVID-19 vaccine. TCRdb's copy holds only in-frame clones and misses some; the assay was immunoSEQ multiplex PCR. Of some 190,000 clones in the sample, about 93% were seen once. Sequencing used peripheral blood, obtained 28 days after the second AZD1222 dose. These receptors were obtained from an adult who received the AZD1222 COVID-19 vaccine.

J is TRBJ1-5 and V is TRBV6-5; D is uncertain. The CDR3 is 15 residues long. V gave up 4 bases and J gave up 2 bases, with 12 bases separating them. Germline CDR1 reads MNHEY; CDR2 reads SVGAGI. The CDR3: CASSSEGGGNQPQHF. The DNA of the CDR3 is TGTGCCAGCAGTTCAGAAGGCGGTGGCAATCAGCCCCAGCATTTT.

The rearrangement links TRBV7-3 to TRBJ2-1; 7 bases are a match to TRBD2. The CDR3 is made up of 14 amino acids. Per germline, CDR1 SGHTA and CDR2 FQGTGA. V was clipped by 5 bases and J by 6 bases; unmatched bases: 7. The CDR3 is CASSPQAGVNEQFF. DNA for the CDR3: TGTGCCAGCAGCCCCCAGGCGGGAGTCAATGAGCAGTTCTTC. The full variable domain, completed using reference TRBV7-3 and TRBJ2-1, is GAGVSQTPSNKVTEKGKYVELRCDPISGHTALYWYRQSLGQGPEFLIYFQGTGAADDSGLPNDRFFAVRPEGSVSTLKIQRTERGDSAVYLCASSPQAGVNEQFFGPGTRLTVL.

The CDR3 region is CASSELGQGPTEAFF. In DNA, the CDR3 is TGTGCCAGCAGTGAATTGGGCCAGGGGCCCACTGAAGCTTTCTTT. The rearrangement links TRBV2 to TRBJ1-1; tentatively, D is TRBD1 (6 bases). Germline V CDR1 and CDR2: SNHLY, FYNNEI. Trimming removed 2 bases from V and 4 bases from J, with 14 bases in between. The CDR3 loop spans 15 amino acids.

The rearrangement links TRBV11-3 to TRBJ2-1, with TRBD2 identical over 13 bases. CDR3 size: 15 residues. The V gene's germline CDR1 is SGHNT and CDR2 YENEEA. V was clipped by 5 bases and J by 9 bases; unmatched bases: 7. The CDR3 here is CASSKTSGGAFEQFF. CDR3 nucleotide sequence: TGTGCCAGCAGCAAAACTAGCGGGGGGGCCTTTGAGCAGTTCTTC.

J is TRBJ1-4 and V is TRBV3-1 (or the pseudogene TRBV3-2), with D maybe TRBD1 (6 bases). The germline V gene has CDR1 LGHDT and CDR2 YNNKEL (reference sequence). V lost 4 bases to trimming and J lost 5 bases, with 14 bases between them. The CDR3 loop spans 15 amino acids. The DNA for the CDR3 is TGTGCCAGCAGCCCAACTAACAGGGCGAATGAAAAACTGTTTTTT. Its translation is CASSPTNRANEKLFF.

V and J are TRBV6-5 and TRBJ1-1; D remains ambiguous. CDR1 and CDR2 (germline): MNHEY, SVGAGI. The CDR3 length is 13 residues. Trimming took 2 bases from V and 1 from J, leaving 5 bases between them. The CDR3 is CASSYDGNTEAFF. In DNA, the CDR3 is TGTGCCAGCAGTTACGACGGGAACACTGAAGCTTTCTTT.

This chain connects TRBV2 to TRBJ2-1; 11 bases match TRBD2. Losses at the gene ends were 1 base for V and 4 bases for J; bases not matched to a gene: 6. Germline-derived CDR1 and CDR2 are SNHLY and FYNNEI. The CDR3 runs to 17 residues. CDR3: CASSEGGTSGNYNEQFF. The CDR3 bases are TGTGCCAGCAGTGAAGGGGGGACTAGCGGTAATTACAATGAGCAGTTCTTC.

The chain is built from TRBV14 and TRBJ2-7; TRBD1 matches 9 bases. This CDR3 is 15 amino acids long. From germline, CDR1 is SGHDN and CDR2 FVKESK. J was trimmed by 2 bases and V by 4 bases; bases with no gene match: 6. In DNA, the CDR3 is TGTGCCAGCAGCCGAGGACAGGGGAGGACCTACGAGCAGTACTTC. This encodes CASSRGQGRTYEQYF.

The chain joins TRBV2 to TRBJ1-5; D perhaps matches TRBD1 (5 bases). V was trimmed by 6 bases and J by 5 bases, leaving 14 bases between them. This CDR3 contains 14 residues. Germline CDR1 SNHLY, CDR2 FYNNEI. This CDR3 reads CASRATDGHQPQHF. The CDR3 nucleotides read TGTGCCAGCAGGGCGACAGACGGACATCAGCCCCAGCATTTT.

This rearrangement joins TRBV6-5 to TRBJ2-2; D uncertain. CDR3 length equals 16 residues. Per germline, CDR1 MNHEY and CDR2 SVGAGI. Trimming took off 2 bases at V and 5 bases at J, with 15 bases between the two ends. CDR3 amino acids: CASSYATPGGTGELFF. CDR3 DNA: TGTGCCAGCAGTTACGCCACTCCAGGTGGAACCGGGGAGCTGTTTTTT.

The rearrangement joins TRBV29-1 to TRBJ1-1; D is possibly TRBD1 (5 bases). The germline V gene encodes CDR1 SQVTM and CDR2 ANQGSEA. V gave up 2 bases and J gave up 2 bases, with 6 bases separating them. The CDR3 is 12 residues long. The CDR3 sequence: CSVERGNTEAFF. CDR3 sequence (DNA): TGCAGCGTTGAAAGGGGCAACACTGAAGCTTTCTTT.

The CDR3 DNA sequence: TGTGCCAGCAAGGAGACACGGAGCTCCTACGAGCAGTACTTC. This gives the protein CASKETRSSYEQYF. This chain uses TRBV6-5 with TRBJ2-7; D call uncertain. Trimming removed 7 bases at V and 0 bases at J, with 13 bases between. The CDR3 has 14 residues. Looked up from germline, CDR1 is MNHEY and CDR2 is SVGAGI.

The chain employs TRBV19 and TRBJ1-6; D may be TRBD1 (5 bases). Trimming took 5 bases from V and 4 from J, leaving 6 bases between them. The CDR3 is 13 amino acids. Per the germline V gene, CDR1 is LNHDA and CDR2 is SQIVND (reference sequence). CDR3 nucleotides: TGTGCCAGTAGTCCAGGGTATAATTCACCCCTCCACTTT. It translates to CASSPGYNSPLHF.

V usage is TRBV18 and J usage is TRBJ2-3; 7 bases agree with TRBD2. CDR3 length: 20 residues. Germline CDR1 KGHSH, CDR2 LQKENI. With V trimmed by 2 bases and J by 5 bases, 22 bases remained unmatched. The CDR3: CASSPAEGWSSGLPGDTQYF. The CDR3 DNA is TGTGCCAGCTCACCAGCGGAAGGGTGGAGTAGCGGGTTACCTGGAGATACGCAGTATTTT.

As DNA, the CDR3 is TGTGCCAGCAGCCAAGGGCGGACAGGGTTATATTCACCCCTCCACTTT. It specifies CASSQGRTGLYSPLHF. The rearrangement joins TRBV3-1 (or the pseudogene TRBV3-2) to TRBJ1-6; 8 bases agree with TRBD1. J was trimmed by 8 bases and V by 1 base; bases with no gene match: 7. From germline, CDR1 is LGHDT and CDR2 YNNKEL (reference sequence). The length of the CDR3 is 16 residues.

The V call is TRBV2, the J call TRBJ1-2; 9 positions agree with TRBD1. The V gene end was trimmed by 6 bases and the J gene end by 4 bases; junction bases not matched to a gene: 3. This CDR3 contains 13 residues. CDR1 is SNHLY and CDR2 is FYNNEI in the germline V gene. The CDR3 nucleotides read TGTGCCAGCAGCGGGACAGGGTTCTATGGCTACACCTTC. Translated: CASSGTGFYGYTF.

The chain links TRBV3-1 (or the pseudogene TRBV3-2) to TRBJ1-2; TRBD1 matches at 8 bases. The germline V gene encodes CDR1 LGHDT and CDR2 YNNKEL (reference sequence). This CDR3 is 15 amino acids long. With V trimmed by 3 bases and J by 4 bases, 7 bases remained unmatched. CDR3 amino acids: CASSQPWDRPYGYTF. DNA of the CDR3: TGTGCCAGCAGCCAGCCTTGGGACAGGCCCTATGGCTACACCTTC.

The V call is TRBV18, the J call TRBJ2-3, with TRBD2 matching over 9 bases. Germline trimming cut 2 bases from V and 0 bases from J; bases unmatched to any gene: 3. In germline, CDR1 is KGHSH, CDR2 LQKENI. This CDR3 is 16 amino acids long. The CDR3 DNA reads as TGTGCCAGCTCACCAGGACTAGCGACTAGCACAGATACGCAGTATTTT. It encodes CASSPGLATSTDTQYF.

This clone was seen once. The chain uses TRBV2 and TRBJ1-4, with D perhaps matching TRBD1 (6 bases). Trimming took 9 bases from V and 5 from J, leaving 13 bases between them. There are 13 residues in the CDR3. The V gene's germline CDR1 is SNHLY and CDR2 FYNNEI. The CDR3 spells CASKQGGNEKLFF. CDR3 DNA sequence: TGTGCCAGTAAACAGGGTGGGAATGAAAAACTGTTTTTT.

The chain couples TRBV7-2 to TRBJ2-3; D may be TRBD1 or TRBD2 (5 bases each). Germline CDR1 SGHTA, CDR2 FQGNSA. CDR3 size: 12 residues. V gave up 1 base and J gave up 9 bases, with 8 bases separating them. CDR3 sequence reads: CASSLEWDTQYF. CDR3 coding DNA: TGTGCCAGCAGCTTAGAGTGGGACACGCAGTATTTT.

This chain uses TRBV19 with TRBJ1-5; TRBD1 agrees at 7 bases. This CDR3 region has 14 residues. J lost 3 bases, V lost 4 bases, and 3 bases had no gene match. Germline V gene lookup returns CDR1 LNHDA and CDR2 SQIVND (reference sequence). For the CDR3, the DNA is TGTGCCAGTAGTACCGGGACAGTCAATCAGCCCCAGCATTTT. Translated: CASSTGTVNQPQHF.

This rearrangement joins TRBV19 to TRBJ1-4; D perhaps matches TRBD1 (6 bases). The V and J ends lost 6 bases and 0 bases respectively, with 23 bases between them. The length of the CDR3 is 19 residues. From germline, CDR1 is LNHDA and CDR2 SQIVND (reference sequence). CDR3 residues: CASSLLPGQRGATNEKLFF. The CDR3 bases are TGTGCCAGTAGCCTACTACCCGGACAGCGGGGAGCAACTAATGAAAAACTGTTTTTT.

This chain links TRBV29-1 with TRBJ2-7; D call uncertain. CDR3 length equals 12 residues. Trimming removed 4 bases at V and 5 bases at J, with 12 bases between. Germline V gives CDR1 SQVTM, CDR2 ANQGSEA. CDR3 in amino acids: CSVVNSKDEQYF. The CDR3 coding sequence is TGCAGCGTTGTGAATAGTAAAGACGAGCAGTACTTC.

V gene TRBV19 combines with J gene TRBJ1-2, with no clear D. This CDR3 spans 12 amino acids. V dropped 5 bases and J dropped 0 bases, with 4 bases sitting between them. In germline, CDR1 is LNHDA, CDR2 SQIVND (reference sequence). This CDR3 reads CASSGTNYGYTF. CDR3 sequence (DNA): TGTGCCAGTAGTGGGACTAACTATGGCTACACCTTC.

This chain joins TRBV2 and TRBJ2-5; 8 bases fit TRBD1. The CDR3 spans 15 residues. Germline CDR1 SNHLY, CDR2 FYNNEI. Trimming at V came to 5 bases and at J to 4 bases, leaving 9 bases not matched to a gene. The CDR3 nucleotides are TGTGCCAGCAGTATCAACAGGGGGAATGGAGAGACCCAGTACTTC. This sequence encodes CASSINRGNGETQYF.

The gene calls are TRBV5-5 and TRBJ2-1; 11 bases match TRBD2. The germline CDR1 and CDR2 sequences are SGHKS and YYEKEE (reference sequence). The J segment lost 9 bases and the V segment lost 4 bases, leaving 18 bases of the junction unmatched. This CDR3 spans 18 amino acids. The DNA for the CDR3 is TGTGCCAGCAGCCCCGAGCCGAACCTAGCGGGAGGCTTCGGTGAGCAGTTCTTC. Protein product: CASSPEPNLAGGFGEQFF.

CDR3 loop: CASSPAGTFTGELFF. In DNA, the CDR3 is TGTGCCAGCAGCCCAGCCGGGACTTTCACCGGGGAGCTGTTTTTT. This chain connects TRBV7-9 to TRBJ2-2; TRBD2 might be the D (6 bases). V was cut by 5 bases and J by 4 bases, with 14 bases left in between. The CDR3 is 15 amino acids. Germline V gene lookup returns CDR1 SEHNR and CDR2 FQNEAQ (reference sequence). Using reference TRBV7-9 and TRBJ2-2 for the parts outside the CDR3, the full variable domain is DTGVSQNPRHKITKRGQNVTFRCDPISEHNRLYWYRQTLGQGPEFLTYFQNEAQLEKSRLLSDRFSAERPKGSFSTLEIQRTEQGDSAMYLCASSPAGTFTGELFFGEGSRLTVL.

This chain uses TRBV18 with TRBJ2-7, with D tentatively TRBD1 (5 bases). The germline V and J ends were trimmed by 0 bases and 2 bases, with 14 bases remaining between them. This CDR3 spans 16 amino acids. In germline, CDR1 is KGHSH, CDR2 LQKENI. This CDR3 reads CASSPPGASEAYEQYF. CDR3 DNA sequence: TGTGCCAGCTCACCACCAGGGGCCAGCGAGGCCTACGAGCAGTACTTC.

The rearrangement joins TRBV7-9 to TRBJ2-1, with 11 bases that match TRBD2. V lost 0 bases, J lost 7 bases, and 5 bases stayed unmatched. The length of the CDR3 is 16 residues. Germline-derived CDR1 and CDR2 are SEHNR and FQNEAQ (reference sequence). The CDR3: CASSLARASGRNEQFF. The CDR3 nucleotides read TGTGCCAGCAGCTTAGCGCGGGCTAGCGGGAGGAATGAGCAGTTCTTC.

The chain joins TRBV4-1 to TRBJ2-2; TRBD1 agrees at 9 bases. CDR3 length: 15 amino acids. The V gene end was trimmed by 4 bases and the J gene end by 3 bases; junction bases not matched to a gene: 3. Germline V gene data show CDR1 as MGHRA and CDR2 as YSYEKL. The CDR3 region is CASSRGDRDTGELFF. For the CDR3, the DNA is TGCGCCAGCAGCCGAGGGGACAGGGACACCGGGGAGCTGTTTTTT.